These 27 T cell receptor beta chains were all obtained from the same sample, sequenced in a study of regulatory T cells in long-lasting Graves disease. The time point is: persistent/refractory GD, antithyroid drugs over 5 years with positive TRAb. PBMC RNA served as the TCR library source. Arm-PCR of CDR3 regions and iRepertoire HTBI primers were the basis on which TCR beta libraries were built. TCRdb ran MiXCR on the multiplex PCR reads and lists one entry per CDR3 protein. The table lists around 400,000 distinct CDR3 sequences, roughly a fifth of them singletons. This specimen consisted of peripheral blood mononuclear cells (PBMCs), obtained when the disease was refractory, from a patient treated with antithyroid drugs. The receptors here all came from a female donor with Graves disease.

This clonotype was observed at least ten times. V gene TRBV29-1 combines with J gene TRBJ1-2, with D hard to call. The CDR3 loop spans 13 amino acids. With 2 bases removed from V and 2 bases from J, the gap between germline ends came to 9 bases. Germline V gene data show CDR1 as SQVTM and CDR2 as ANQGSEA. The CDR3 here is CSVETDVNYGYTF. The CDR3 DNA sequence: TGCAGCGTTGAAACCGACGTCAACTATGGCTACACCTTC.

This clonotype was found once. This rearrangement joins TRBV7-2 to TRBJ1-1; D is unresolved. The CDR3 length is 14 residues. Germline V gene sequence: CDR1 SGHTA, CDR2 FQGNSA. V lost 6 bases, J lost 3 bases, and 14 bases lay in between. Here the CDR3 reads CASRIGMEDTEAFF. For the CDR3, the DNA is TGTGCCAGCAGAATAGGGATGGAGGACACTGAAGCTTTCTTT.

V gene TRBV30 combines with J gene TRBJ1-2; D gene uncertain. Germline V CDR1 and CDR2: GTSNPN, SVGIG (reference sequence). The length of the CDR3 is 14 residues. The ends were cut back, 2 bases at V and 7 bases at J, with 17 bases in the middle. For the CDR3, the DNA is TGTGCCTGGAGTCTGGGGAACGGTGGGAGTGGCTACACCTTC. Its protein product is CAWSLGNGGSGYTF.

This clonotype was found a few times. The CDR3: CASSEGVPSTEAFF. The CDR3 DNA reads as TGTGCCAGCAGTGAGGGGGTACCAAGCACTGAAGCTTTCTTT. This rearrangement joins TRBV6-1 to TRBJ1-1; weak D call: TRBD1 (5 bases). In germline, CDR1 is MNHNS, CDR2 SASEGT. This CDR3 contains 14 residues. Deletions cut 3 bases from V and 4 bases from J, with 12 bases between.

The chain is built from TRBV20-1 and TRBJ2-3; 7 bases fit TRBD2. After removal of 0 bases from V and 9 bases from J, the junction contained 15 bases not matched to a gene. The germline gives CDR1 DFQATT, CDR2 SNEGSKA (reference sequence). CDR3 length: 16 amino acids. CDR3: CSARDASGFFTGTQYF. In DNA form, the CDR3 reads TGCAGTGCTAGAGACGCTAGCGGTTTCTTCACGGGGACGCAGTATTTT.

This chain links TRBV5-1 with TRBJ2-7; D possibly uses TRBD1 or TRBD2 (6 bases each). Germline-derived CDR1 and CDR2 are SGHRS and YFSETQ. The CDR3 consists of 13 residues. V lost 7 bases and J lost 4, with 15 bases in between. CDR3 sequence reads: CASATEGGYEQYF. The DNA of the CDR3 is TGCGCCAGCGCTACGGAGGGGGGTTACGAGCAGTACTTC.

Turning to this clonotype: A much larger clone lies one base from this, so it may be a read error. The J gene is TRBJ2-7, the V gene TRBV28; no definite D call. The V and J ends lost 5 bases and 0 bases respectively, with 8 bases between them. The CDR3 runs 13 residues. Germline V lookup: CDR1 MDHEN, CDR2 SYDVKM. The CDR3 region has the DNA TGTGCCAGCAGTGAAGACATCTCCTACGAGCAGTACTTC. It codes for CASSEDISYEQYF. Based on the CDR3 plus reference TRBV28 and TRBJ2-7, the full variable domain is DVKVTQSSRYLVKRTGEKVFLECVQDMDHENMFWYRQDPGLGLRLIYFSYDVKMKEKGDIPEGYSVSREKKERFSLILESASTNQTSMYLCASSEDISYEQYFGPGTRLTVT.

The chain joins TRBV7-3 to TRBJ2-5, with D unclear. V shed 1 base and J shed 2 bases, with 5 bases lying between them. The CDR3 consists of 13 residues. Germline V gene lookup returns CDR1 SGHTA and CDR2 FQGTGA. CDR3 sequence reads: CASSLRQQETQYF. The DNA of the CDR3 is TGTGCCAGCAGCTTAAGGCAGCAAGAGACCCAGTACTTC.

This clonotype was seen many times. This chain links TRBV27 with TRBJ2-5; a weak D match, TRBD1 (6 bases). The germline V gene has CDR1 MNHEY and CDR2 SMNVEV (reference sequence). V was shortened by 5 bases and J by 5 bases, with 15 bases between the two germline ends. The CDR3 runs to 14 residues. The CDR3 region is CASSDLRGMETQYF. The CDR3 nucleotides are TGTGCCAGCAGTGACCTTAGGGGGATGGAGACCCAGTACTTC.

The sample holds many counts of this clonotype. The chain has TRBV6-4 and TRBJ1-2; D gene unclear. CDR1 and CDR2 (germline): MRHNA, SNTAGT. CDR3 length: 13 residues. The V end lost 10 bases, the J end lost 0 bases, and 12 bases lay between the germline ends. The CDR3 sequence: CATQDLTNYGYTF. CDR3 nucleotide sequence: TGTGCCACCCAGGATCTCACTAACTATGGCTACACCTTC.

At least ten counts were recorded for this clonotype. Germline and junction disagree at one end, which may indicate a read error. The chain is built from TRBV5-1 and TRBJ1-1; D uncertain. Germline values: CDR1 SGHRS, CDR2 YFSETQ. The CDR3 contains 13 residues. CDR3 nucleotide sequence: TGTGCCAGCAGTTTAGTGCTGAACACTGAAGCTTTCTTT. Amino acids: CASSLVLNTEAFF. Based on the CDR3 plus reference TRBV5-1 and TRBJ1-1, the full variable domain is KAGVTQTPRYLIKTRGQQVTLSCSPISGHRSVSWYQQTPGQGLQFLFEYFSETQRNKGNFPGRFSGRQFSNSRSEMNVSTLELGDSALYLCASSLVLNTEAFFGQGTRLTVV.

In its sample, this clonotype was seen many times. V is TRBV20-1 and J is TRBJ2-5; no definite D call. Trimming took off 8 bases at V and 2 bases at J, with 15 bases between the two ends. The CDR3 consists of 13 residues. Looked up from germline, CDR1 is DFQATT and CDR2 is SNEGSKA (reference sequence). The CDR3 here is CSTDGQRQETQYF. CDR3 in DNA: TGCAGTACCGACGGGCAGAGACAAGAGACCCAGTACTTC.

The sample holds many counts of this clonotype. The rearrangement joins TRBV27 to TRBJ1-5; tentative D call: TRBD1 (6 bases). Germline V gene lookup returns CDR1 MNHEY and CDR2 SMNVEV (reference sequence). This CDR3 has 13 amino acids. V lost 5 bases and J lost 4, with 9 bases in between. CDR3 region: CASSPQGNQPQHF. Written as DNA, the CDR3 is TGTGCCAGCAGTCCTCAGGGGAATCAGCCCCAGCATTTT.

By share of the sample, this clonotype is hyperexpanded. This chain joins TRBV11-2 and TRBJ2-5; D not resolved. The CDR3 is made up of 13 amino acids. CDR1 is SGHAT and CDR2 is FQNNGV in the germline V gene. V lost 1 base and J 5 bases, leaving 8 bases between the germline ends. Here the CDR3 DNA reads TGTGCCAGCAGCTTAGCCAGTTTGGAGACCCAGTACTTC. Its protein product is CASSLASLETQYF. Looking up the rest from reference TRBV11-2 and TRBJ2-5 gives the full variable domain: EAGVAQSPRYKIIEKRQSVAFWCNPISGHATLYWYQQILGQGPKLLIQFQNNGVVDDSQLPKDRFSAERLKGVDSTLKIQPAKLEDSAVYLCASSLASLETQYFGPGTRLLVL.

J is TRBJ1-1 and V is TRBV15; a weak D match, TRBD1 (6 bases). The germline gives CDR1 LNHNV, CDR2 YYDKDF (reference sequence). The V gene lost 0 bases and the J gene lost 3 bases, with 20 bases spanning the gap. The length of the CDR3 is 18 residues. CDR3 coding DNA: TGTGCCACCAGCAGAGATGAGGACAGACTGCCCTGGGACACTGAAGCTTTCTTT. Protein sequence: CATSRDEDRLPWDTEAFF.

The table lists this clonotype with many counts. The gene calls are TRBV2 and TRBJ1-5, with a tentative D call TRBD1 (6 bases). V was trimmed by 4 bases and J by 6 bases, leaving 16 bases between them. CDR1 and CDR2 from the germline V gene are SNHLY and FYNNEI. The CDR3 contains 15 residues. The CDR3 nucleotides are TGTGCCAGCAGTGCCAACAGGGAAGGGGGTCAGCCCCAGCATTTT. This sequence encodes CASSANREGGQPQHF.

In its sample, this clonotype was seen many times. V and J are TRBV28 and TRBJ2-7; D not resolved. CDR3 length: 9 residues. CDR1 is MDHEN and CDR2 is SYDVKM in the germline V gene. V gave up 10 bases and J gave up 4 bases, with 5 bases separating them. The CDR3 region has the DNA TGTGCCACATGTTACGAGCAGTACTTC. It specifies CATCYEQYF.

J is TRBJ1-4 and V is TRBV7-2; 8 nucleotides match TRBD1. With 3 bases clipped from V and 8 bases from J, the junction kept 5 bases outside the gene matches. Germline values: CDR1 SGHTA, CDR2 FQGNSA. CDR3 length: 14 amino acids. CDR3 DNA sequence: TGTGCCAGCAGCTTTACAGGGGGAGGGGAAAAACTGTTTTTT. Translating gives CASSFTGGGEKLFF. Combining the CDR3 with reference TRBV7-2 and TRBJ1-4 gives the whole variable domain GAGVSQSPSNKVTEKGKDVELRCDPISGHTALYWYRQSLGQGLEFLIYFQGNSAPDKSGLPSDRFSAERTGGSVSTLTIQRTQQEDSAVYLCASSFTGGGEKLFFGSGTQLSVL.

This clonotype was picked up one time. The V gene is TRBV30, the J gene TRBJ2-1; the match to TRBD1 covers 9 bases. Looked up from germline, CDR1 is GTSNPN and CDR2 is SVGIG (reference sequence). CDR3 length: 13 residues. The J segment lost 5 bases and the V segment lost 5 bases, leaving 4 bases of the junction unmatched. CDR3 nucleotide sequence: TGTGCCTGGGACAGGGGGTTTAACAATGAGCAGTTCTTC. The encoded protein is CAWDRGFNNEQFF.

The sample holds many counts of this clonotype. The gene calls are TRBV13 and TRBJ2-7, with TRBD1 identical over 10 bases. The V gene's germline CDR1 is PRHDT and CDR2 FYEKMQ (reference sequence). CDR3 length: 14 amino acids. The ends lost 5 bases at V and 3 bases at J; junction bases unmatched: 4. Here the CDR3 reads CASSGTGALYEQYF. CDR3 coding DNA: TGTGCCAGCAGCGGGACAGGGGCCCTCTACGAGCAGTACTTC.

This clonotype showed up just once. V usage is TRBV28 and J usage is TRBJ2-3, with 10 bases aligning to TRBD2. Germline values: CDR1 MDHEN, CDR2 SYDVKM. This CDR3 region has 15 residues. Trimming removed 3 bases from V and 7 bases from J; junction bases left unmatched: 7. The CDR3 is CASSLLAGVGNTQYF. The CDR3 DNA is TGTGCCAGCAGTTTGCTAGCGGGAGTTGGGAATACGCAGTATTTT.

On this clonotype: A much bigger clone sits one base away, suggesting this may be a read error. The rearrangement joins TRBV28 to TRBJ2-5, with 8 bases that match TRBD1. The CDR3 covers 15 residues. In germline, CDR1 is MDHEN, CDR2 SYDVKM. This CDR3 reads CAGSLFRGQLETQYF. CDR3 in DNA: TGTGCCGGCAGTTTATTCAGGGGGCAGTTAGAGACCCAGTACTTC.

In its sample, this clonotype was seen a few times. The chain uses TRBV5-1 and TRBJ2-7, with TRBD2 as a possible D gene (6 bases). V was cut by 4 bases and J by 0 bases, with 11 bases left in between. Germline V lookup: CDR1 SGHRS, CDR2 YFSETQ. This CDR3 is built from 14 residues. The DNA for the CDR3 is TGCGCCAGCAGCCGGTTGGAGGGCTCCTACGAGCAGTACTTC. Translation: CASSRLEGSYEQYF.

This clonotype was seen at least ten times. The DNA for the CDR3 is TGCAGTGCTGTAGCGGGAGTATGGGAGACCCAGTACTTC. It specifies CSAVAGVWETQYF. The rearrangement links TRBV20-1 to TRBJ2-5; 9 bases line up with TRBD2. The CDR3 runs 13 residues. The J segment lost 5 bases and the V segment lost 5 bases, leaving 6 bases of the junction unmatched. Germline CDR1 is DFQATT and CDR2 is SNEGSKA (reference sequence).

This clonotype came up many times. The chain uses TRBV20-1 and TRBJ2-4; 9 bases are a match to TRBD2. Germline-derived CDR1 and CDR2 are DFQATT and SNEGSKA (reference sequence). Trimming cost V 0 bases and J 7 bases; bases outside gene matches: 10. This CDR3 is built from 16 residues. As DNA, the CDR3 is TGCAGTGCTAGAGACCTCATAGCGGGAGCGGGGAACATTCAGTACTTC. It encodes CSARDLIAGAGNIQYF.

This clonotype was found a few times. V and J are TRBV7-9 and TRBJ2-1, with 12 bases fitting TRBD2. Germline V gene data show CDR1 as SEHNR and CDR2 as FQNEAQ (reference sequence). This CDR3 spans 15 amino acids. The junction had 2 bases not matched to a gene; V was cut back by 3 bases and J by 5 bases. CDR3 sequence reads: CASSLSSGGDNEQFF. CDR3 DNA: TGTGCCAGCAGCTTGTCTAGCGGGGGGGACAATGAGCAGTTCTTC.

The chain employs TRBV20-1 and TRBJ2-7; 7 bases agree with TRBD2. The CDR3 covers 10 residues. The V gene's germline CDR1 is DFQATT and CDR2 SNEGSKA (reference sequence). Trimming took 7 bases from V and 6 from J; bases not matched to a gene: 3. In DNA form, the CDR3 reads TGCAGTGTAGCTAGCGGCGAGCAGTACTTC. This sequence encodes CSVASGEQYF.